Listed here is a single T cell receptor (beta chain). The antigen remains unidentified. Template switching incorporated UMIs with a 6-nucleotide sample barcode. With roughly 16 and 10 cycles respectively, two nested PCRs were carried out on TCRalpha and TCRbeta cDNA. TCRdb reworked the 5' RACE reads into one entry per CDR3 protein, no DNA. The sample data list about 380,000 distinct CDR3 sequences. The sample comes from a study of monozygotic twins with inflammatory bowel disease. Findings and limits, study-wide: The co-twins with IBD showed lower TCRbeta diversity (inverse Simpson) than their healthy siblings. Among patients, repertoires may have gained variability from differing immunosuppressive treatments.

The germline gives CDR1 SGHVS, CDR2 FNYEAQ. The CDR3 length is 15 residues. Material: blood. The chain recombines TRBV7-6 with TRBJ2-5; TCRdb's D gene call, TRBD2, goes unchecked for lack of DNA. The sequence came from a human donor with ulcerative colitis or Crohn's disease, or a healthy co-twin of an affected twin (not recorded which). The CDR3 here is CASSLASGNRETQYF.